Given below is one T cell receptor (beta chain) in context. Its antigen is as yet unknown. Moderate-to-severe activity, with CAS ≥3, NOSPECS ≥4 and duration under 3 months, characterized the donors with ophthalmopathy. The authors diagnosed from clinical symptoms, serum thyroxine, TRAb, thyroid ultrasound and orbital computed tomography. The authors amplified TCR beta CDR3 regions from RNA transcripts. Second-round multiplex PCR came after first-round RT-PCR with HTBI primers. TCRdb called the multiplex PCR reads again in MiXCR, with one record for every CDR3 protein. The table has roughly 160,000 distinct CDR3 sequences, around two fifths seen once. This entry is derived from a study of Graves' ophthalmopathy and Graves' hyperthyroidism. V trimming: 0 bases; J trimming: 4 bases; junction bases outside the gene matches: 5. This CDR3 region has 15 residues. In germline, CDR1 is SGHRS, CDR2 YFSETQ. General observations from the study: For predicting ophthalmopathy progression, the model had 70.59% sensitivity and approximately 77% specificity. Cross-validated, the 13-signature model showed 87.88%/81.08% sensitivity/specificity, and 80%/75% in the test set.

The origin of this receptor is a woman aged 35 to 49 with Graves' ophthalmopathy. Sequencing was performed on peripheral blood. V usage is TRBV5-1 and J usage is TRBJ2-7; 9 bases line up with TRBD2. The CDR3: CASSLGSGREYEQYF. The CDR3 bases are TGCGCCAGCAGCTTGGGTAGCGGGAGAGAATACGAGCAGTACTTC.